The T cell receptor (beta chain) described here comes from a study of CD8+CD57+ T cells in acquired aplastic anemia. Study overall: Each DNA sample taken from sorted CD4+ and CD8+ cells came to 3 to 4 ug on average. Where healthy donors were concerned, CD4+ cells averaged approximately 10 million reads.

Note on this clonotype: Its specificity is not known.

Genomic DNA served as template for TCR beta VDJ and CDR3 profiling. Using its own MiXCR run on the reads, TCRdb lists one record per CDR3 protein. The table records roughly 86,000 distinct CDR3 sequences, about 45% of them present only once. General study points: Researchers reported that CD8+ Simpson's diversity was not significantly different in patients versus controls.

The CDR3 sequence is 13 residues long. The trim removed 10 bases at V and 3 bases at J, leaving 7 bases unmatched. From germline, CDR1 is SNHLY and CDR2 FYNNEI. The sample was sorted CD4+, CD8+, or CD8+CD57+ T cells (not recorded which) from PBMCs. This TCR came from a human donor in good health, serving as a control. The chain recombines TRBV2 with TRBJ2-7; 9 nucleotides agree with TRBD1. Written as DNA, the CDR3 is TGTGCCACCCGGGACAGGGCCGGCTACGAGCAGTACTTC. Translated, it gives CATRDRAGYEQYF. The full variable domain, completed using reference TRBV2 and TRBJ2-7, is EPEVTQTPSHQVTQMGQEVILRCVPISNHLYFYWYRQILGQKVEFLVSFYNNEISEKSEIFDDQFSVERPDGSNFTLKIRSTKLEDSAMYFCATRDRAGYEQYFGPGTRLTVT.